This T cell receptor (beta chain) was documented in a study of CXCR3-negative and CXCR3-positive naive CD8 T cells (dated by TCRdb to between 2018 and 2020). Regarding the study in general: In total, some 140 million TRB reads were obtained, which works out to roughly 1.5 +/- 0.3 million reads per library. Diversity and physicochemical repertoire analyses covered about a dozen donors pooled from two independent experiments. TRBV-TRBJ cluster analysis included naive subsets from roughly 5 donors and memory cells from 3 donors. General study outcomes and caveats: Comparably high repertoire diversity was found in both naive subsets, whereas much lower repertoire diversity was found in memory CD8+ T cells. Freshly isolated PBMCs were used for most assays because CXCR3 expression partially decreased after cryopreservation. Similar TRBV-TRBJ usage was shown by naive CXCR3-negative and CXCR3-positive cells from the same donor, whereas distinct patterns were shown by memory cells. Compared with CXCR3-negative naive cells, CXCR3-positive naive cells had TRB CDR3s with higher hydrophobicity (lower Kidera factor 4), lower energy, and higher strength and volume indices. Surface CD5, linked to self-reactivity in mice, was comparable between naive subsets; TCR interaction strength was therefore also inferred from TRB CDR3 physicochemical properties.

As for this clonotype: This clone's antigen is unknown.

Sequencer: NextSeq 550. The Human TCR Profiling Kit (MiLaboratory) was used to prepare UMI-labeled 5' RACE TRB cDNA libraries. The full amount of extracted RNA was used for cDNA synthesis, and the full amount of resulting cDNA was used for PCR amplification. Libraries were prepared in parallel with an identical number of PCR cycles. The authors processed their data as follows. MIGEC and MiXCR extracted about 54,000 +/- 9,700 unique UMI-labeled TRB cDNA molecules per library, requiring at least two reads per UMI. On average, each library contained approximately 40,000 +/- 10,000 functional in-frame TRB CDR3 nucleotide clonotypes without stop codons. Diversity metrics, including normalized Shannon-Wiener and Chao1, were computed in VDJtools after downsampling to 5000 UMI-labeled TRB molecules per sample. VDJtools computed clonotype-size-weighted physicochemical properties of the central five CDR3 residues: interaction energy, strength, volume and Kidera factor 4. After reprocessing by TCRdb, each CDR3 protein sequence is one entry, and no DNA is given. The V and J calls were determined by TCRdb, not by the authors. The table for this sample lists about 60,000 distinct CDR3 sequences. The top ten hold under 0.55% of the sample.

Each CD8+ T cell subset was flow-sorted in triplicate, and some 300,000 cells per subset were placed directly into RLT lysis buffer. To exclude memory contaminants, naive CD8+ T cells were stringently defined as CD45RO-CCR7+CD27+CD95-. Standard density gradient centrifugation was used to isolate peripheral blood mononuclear cells from buffy coats. Naive CXCR3-negative and CXCR3-positive CD8+ T cells were flow-sorted on a FACSAria III. Total RNA was extracted from sorted cells with an RNeasy Mini Kit. CDR1 and CDR2 were assigned from the germline V gene (reference sequence) as SEHNR and FQNEAQ. There are 15 amino acids in the CDR3, from cysteine to phenylalanine inclusive. Only the protein is on record.

The chain couples TRBV7-9 to TRBJ2-1; checking the TCRdb D call of TRBD1 is not possible without DNA. This TCR derives from a human donor in good health. Some clones in this sample may be carry-over from other donors' samples. The sequenced sample consisted of naive CXCR3+ CD8+ T cells from blood. This sample's cell subset or site label indicates: CD45RO-CCR7+CD27+CD95- naive CD8+ T cells expressing CXCR3 (TNR3+). The CDR3 has the sequence CASSFVQGAMDEQFF.